These 19 T cell receptor beta chains came from one sample sequenced in a study of T cells in Graves' hyperthyroidism and ophthalmopathy. The TCR beta CDR3 regions underwent amplification using RNA transcripts as the source. Using the HTBI primer set, a first-round RT-PCR was run on the TCR CDR3. From the multiplex PCR reads, TCRdb called clonotypes with MiXCR, one entry per CDR3 protein. Among 450,000 to 600,000 distinct CDR3 sequences listed, about 20% were seen once. Sequences were obtained from blood. The receptors stem from a man in his forties or fifties with Graves' ophthalmopathy.

J is TRBJ2-7 and V is TRBV6-1; TRBD2 matches 12 bases. With V trimmed by 7 bases and J by 4 bases, 2 bases remained unmatched. Germline CDR1 is MNHNS and CDR2 is SASEGT. This CDR3 has 13 amino acids. The CDR3 spells CASKGTSGYEQYF. CDR3 DNA: TGTGCCAGCAAGGGGACTAGCGGGTACGAGCAGTACTTC.

The rearrangement uses TRBV4-2 and TRBJ1-4, with D possibly being TRBD1 (5 bases). Germline-derived CDR1 and CDR2 are LGHNA and YNFKEQ. The CDR3 covers 15 residues. Trimming cost V 1 base and J 8 bases, with 14 bases left between them. CDR3 coding DNA: TGTGCCAGCAGCCAAGTAGGAGGGGCAGGCGAAAAACTGTTTTTT. This encodes CASSQVGGAGEKLFF.

The CDR3 sequence is CASSLTGAGQGETQYF. The CDR3, as DNA: TGTGCCAGCAGCTTAACGGGGGCGGGGCAGGGGGAGACCCAGTACTTC. This chain uses TRBV7-3 with TRBJ2-5; either TRBD1 or TRBD2 may fit D (6 bases each). The germline V and J ends were trimmed by 0 bases and 5 bases, with 16 bases remaining between them. CDR3 length equals 16 residues. Germline V lookup: CDR1 SGHTA, CDR2 FQGTGA.

The chain uses TRBV4-1 and TRBJ2-7; TRBD2 matches 12 bases. With 2 bases clipped from V and 5 bases from J, the junction kept 1 base outside the gene matches. Germline V gene lookup returns CDR1 MGHRA and CDR2 YSYEKL. The CDR3 sequence is 14 residues long. The CDR3: CASSQRLAGDEQYF. The DNA for the CDR3 is TGCGCCAGCAGCCAAAGACTAGCGGGAGACGAGCAGTACTTC.

In this sample, this clonotype turned up a few times. The J gene is TRBJ2-3, the V gene TRBV20-1; D perhaps matches TRBD2 (5 bases). Trimming stripped 2 bases from V and 3 bases from J, with 9 bases between. This CDR3 has 13 residues. Looked up from germline, CDR1 is DFQATT and CDR2 is SNEGSKA (reference sequence). CDR3 sequence reads: CSARPPGTDTQYF. DNA of the CDR3: TGCAGTGCTAGACCCCCGGGAACAGATACGCAGTATTTT.

The chain has TRBV5-1 and TRBJ2-3; the match to TRBD1 covers 7 bases. The V segment lost 0 bases and the J segment 1 base; nucleotides outside the gene matches: 5. Germline lookup yields CDR1 SGHRS and CDR2 YFSETQ. The CDR3 contains 16 residues. The CDR3 loop reads CASSLGYRGRTDTQYF. CDR3 bases: TGCGCCAGCAGCTTGGGCTACAGGGGTCGCACAGATACGCAGTATTTT.

This clonotype has only a few counts. A junction end diverges from the germline sequence, so it may reflect a read error. CDR3 loop: CASSRDGGQVTQYF. The CDR3 region has the DNA TGTGCCAGCAGCCGGGACGGGGGACAAGTGACCCAGTACTTC. This rearrangement joins TRBV6-2 or TRBV6-3 to TRBJ2-5, with D possibly being TRBD1 or TRBD2 (6 bases each). The germline gives CDR1 MNHEY, CDR2 SVGEGT. The CDR3 contains 14 residues.

The sample holds many counts of this clonotype. This chain uses TRBV30 with TRBJ2-1; 8 bases are a match to TRBD2. V was pared by 2 bases and J by 5 bases, with 2 bases of the junction left unmatched. The CDR3 has 13 amino acids. CDR1 GTSNPN and CDR2 SVGIG come from the germline V gene (reference sequence). The CDR3 nucleotides read TGTGCCTGGAGTTTCGGGAGGGACAATGAGCAGTTCTTC. Its translation: CAWSFGRDNEQFF.

J is TRBJ2-7 and V is TRBV13, with 7 positions matching TRBD1. V dropped 2 bases and J dropped 3; count of bases not matched to a gene: 7. Germline V CDR1 and CDR2: PRHDT, FYEKMQ (reference sequence). The CDR3 is made up of 15 amino acids. The CDR3 coding sequence is TGTGCCAGCAGCTTAATGGGACAGCAATACTACGAGCAGTACTTC. Encoded protein: CASSLMGQQYYEQYF.

J is TRBJ2-7 and V is TRBV27; 9 nucleotides line up with TRBD2. The V gene's germline CDR1 is MNHEY and CDR2 SMNVEV (reference sequence). This CDR3 is built from 15 residues. The V and J ends lost 5 bases and 0 bases, in that order; junction bases with no gene match: 5. CDR3 DNA: TGTGCCAGCAGTCTAGCGGGACTATCCTCCTACGAGCAGTACTTC. The encoded protein is CASSLAGLSSYEQYF.

This clonotype was detected only a few times. The rearrangement uses TRBV7-9 and TRBJ1-2; the D is unclear. Trimming took off 4 bases at V and 4 bases at J, with 13 bases between the two ends. CDR3 length: 14 amino acids. Looked up from germline, CDR1 is SEHNR and CDR2 is FQNEAQ (reference sequence). CDR3 amino acids: CASSSRASFYGYTF. CDR3 bases: TGTGCCAGCAGCTCCCGGGCCTCATTCTATGGCTACACCTTC.

The J gene is TRBJ2-1, the V gene TRBV6-1; 7 positions agree with TRBD1. The ends lost 3 bases at V and 4 bases at J; junction bases unmatched: 12. The CDR3 length is 17 residues. CDR1 MNHNS and CDR2 SASEGT come from the germline V gene. The CDR3 here is CASSDGFGQVIYNEQFF. CDR3 DNA: TGTGCCAGCAGTGATGGTTTCGGACAGGTCATTTACAATGAGCAGTTCTTC.

On this clonotype itself: Here the CDR3 omits its conserved ending phenylalanine or tryptophan, so a read error is the likely source. V usage is TRBV7-9 and J usage is TRBJ1-1; D may be TRBD1 (5 bases). The ends were cut back, 11 bases at V and 1 base at J, with 14 bases in the middle. Germline V CDR1 and CDR2: SEHNR, FQNEAQ (reference sequence). The CDR3 spans 13 residues. The CDR3 bases are TGTGCCTCGGAACGAGGGGCGAACACTGAAGCTTTCCTT. Translated: CASERGANTEAFL.

This clonotype was seen repeatedly, ten times or more. V is TRBV27 and J is TRBJ2-7; 10 nucleotides agree with TRBD1. Germline values: CDR1 MNHEY, CDR2 SMNVEV (reference sequence). The CDR3 loop spans 15 amino acids. The ends lost 7 bases at V and 3 bases at J; junction bases unmatched: 9. Written as DNA, the CDR3 is TGTGCCAGCACCCGACAGGGGGCGGTTCTCTACGAGCAGTACTTC. Translation: CASTRQGAVLYEQYF.

The chain is built from TRBV18 and TRBJ2-1; 11 bases line up with TRBD1. Trimming took 6 bases from V and 5 from J; bases not matched to a gene: 12. The CDR3 consists of 17 residues. The germline V gene encodes CDR1 KGHSH and CDR2 LQKENI. Here the CDR3 DNA reads TGTGCCAGCTCTCCGGGACAGGGGGTCTTCGGAGACAATGAGCAGTTCTTC. Residues: CASSPGQGVFGDNEQFF.

The rearrangement links TRBV7-9 to TRBJ1-2; D is ambiguous. The CDR3 has 13 amino acids. The germline CDR1 and CDR2 sequences are SEHNR and FQNEAQ (reference sequence). V lost 11 bases and J 2 bases, leaving 15 bases between the germline ends. In DNA form, the CDR3 reads TGTGCCGGAGGAGGGCGGACCAACTATGGCTACACCTTC. It codes for CAGGGRTNYGYTF.

This clonotype was counted between two and nine times. The rearrangement joins TRBV6-1 to TRBJ1-4, with 11 bases fitting TRBD1. The CDR3 runs to 14 residues. Trimming cost V 8 bases and J 7 bases; bases outside gene matches: 6. Germline CDR1 is MNHNS and CDR2 is SASEGT. The CDR3 sequence: CASRWGQGGEKLFF. The CDR3 coding sequence is TGTGCCAGCCGGTGGGGACAGGGGGGTGAAAAACTGTTTTTT.

The V gene is TRBV24-1, the J gene TRBJ1-2; D gene ambiguous. Per germline, CDR1 KGHDR and CDR2 SFDVKD. The ends were cut back, 7 bases at V and 7 bases at J, with 12 bases in the middle. This CDR3 contains 12 residues. The CDR3 loop is CATSDGPGGYTF. CDR3 DNA sequence: TGTGCCACCAGCGATGGCCCAGGTGGCTACACCTTC.

The V call is TRBV13, the J call TRBJ2-7, with 11 bases that match TRBD2. The CDR3 is made up of 14 amino acids. Germline trimming cut 5 bases from V and 3 bases from J; bases unmatched to any gene: 3. Germline V gene data show CDR1 as PRHDT and CDR2 as FYEKMQ (reference sequence). CDR3 sequence (DNA): TGTGCCAGCAGCCATGGACTAGCGGGCTACGAGCAGTACTTC. It encodes CASSHGLAGYEQYF.